This section outlines one T cell receptor beta chain sequence together with its context. The target antigen is unknown. The data were obtained in a study of graft-versus-host responses after intestinal transplantation. Study in general: Once they had received anti-thymocyte globulin induction, all recipients took tacrolimus and steroids for about three years. Findings of the study overall: Allografts from individuals with graft-donor T cell macrochimerism displayed high graft-versus-host to host-versus-graft clonal ratios. Recipient marrow held GvH clones, some first seen in ileum or blood.

Germline V CDR1 and CDR2: GTSNPN, SVGIG (reference sequence). Trimming took 2 bases from V and 5 from J, leaving 18 bases between them. CDR3 length: 15 amino acids. This table comes from immunoSEQ multiplex PCR, and its TCRdb copy is limited to in-frame clones, with some not included. Of around 23,000 clones listed, roughly 88% are singletons. This receptor was identified in a human patient who received an intestinal transplant, so some T cells may come from the graft donor. Material: PBMCs, obtained around 14 months after intestinal transplant. The chain is built from TRBV30 and TRBJ1-2, with a tentative D call TRBD1 (6 bases). The CDR3 bases are TGTGCCTGGAGTCCCGGGGGCTGGGGATTATATGGCTACACCTTC. This translates into CAWSPGGWGLYGYTF.